This entry is about one T cell receptor beta chain. These data are taken from a study of blood T cell repertoires in COVID-19. Study context: Samples came from the United States, Italy and Spain, spanning acute and convalescent COVID-19. T cells, B-cell-depleted T cells, or PBMCs supplied cDNA or gDNA.

As originally analysed: Amplification of reference gene primers was used by the study to estimate nucleated cell counts. Using immunoSEQ multiplex PCR, the repertoire was profiled, and TCRdb retains in-frame clones only, with some absent. That table furnishes V, J and clone size, whereas the DNA furnished D and trimming. The data contain 150,000 to 200,000 clones, about 80% of them singletons. CDR1 SNHLY and CDR2 FYNNEI come from the germline V gene. Germline trimming cut 2 bases from V and 3 bases from J; bases unmatched to any gene: 4. CDR3 length equals 15 residues. Sequenced sample: peripheral blood. This clonotype was obtained from a woman older than 75 with acute or convalescent COVID-19. The V and J genes are TRBV2 and TRBJ2-7; 10 bases line up with TRBD2. The CDR3 DNA follows: TGTGCCAGCAGTGAACCACTAGCGGGACACTACGAGCAGTACTTC. Translation gives CASSEPLAGHYEQYF. The complete variable domain, with remaining parts taken from reference TRBV2 and TRBJ2-7, reads EPEVTQTPSHQVTQMGQEVILRCVPISNHLYFYWYRQILGQKVEFLVSFYNNEISEKSEIFDDQFSVERPDGSNFTLKIRSTKLEDSAMYFCASSEPLAGHYEQYFGPGTRLTVT.